This TCR beta chain was recovered during a study of brain T cells in children with intractable seizures. Pre-surgery treatment included at least one anti-epileptic drug. This clone was observed a single time. As yet, its antigen is unknown. Assay: immunoSEQ multiplex PCR; the TCRdb copy retains only in-frame clones and omits some. The sample contains 80,000 or so clones, roughly 91% of which appear only once. Study-wide results and limits: Only CDR3 sequence similarity suggested viral specificity, without known HCMV serostatus.

The source of this sequence is a boy under two years old with tuberous sclerosis and intractable seizures. This specimen consisted of peripheral blood, obtained at surgery.

The CDR3 coding sequence is TGTGCCAGCAGGACAGGGGGGACCCAGTACTTC. It is translated as CASRTGGTQYF. The rearrangement joins TRBV6-5 to TRBJ2-5; TRBD1 matches at 9 bases. Germline V gene sequence: CDR1 MNHEY, CDR2 SVGAGI. With 6 bases clipped from V and 7 bases from J, the junction kept 0 bases outside the gene matches. The CDR3 has 11 residues.